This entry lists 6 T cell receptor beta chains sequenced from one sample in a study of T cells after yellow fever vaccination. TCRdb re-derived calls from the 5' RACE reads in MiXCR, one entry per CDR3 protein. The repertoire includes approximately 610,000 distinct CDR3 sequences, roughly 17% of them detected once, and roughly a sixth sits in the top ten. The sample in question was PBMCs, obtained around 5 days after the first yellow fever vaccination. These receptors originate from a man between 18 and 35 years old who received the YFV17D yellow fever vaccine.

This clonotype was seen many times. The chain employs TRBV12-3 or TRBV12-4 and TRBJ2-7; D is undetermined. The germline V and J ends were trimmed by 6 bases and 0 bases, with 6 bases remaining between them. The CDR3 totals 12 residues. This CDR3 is CASSGPSYEQYF. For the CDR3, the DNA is TGTGCCAGCAGCGGTCCCTCCTACGAGCAGTACTTC.

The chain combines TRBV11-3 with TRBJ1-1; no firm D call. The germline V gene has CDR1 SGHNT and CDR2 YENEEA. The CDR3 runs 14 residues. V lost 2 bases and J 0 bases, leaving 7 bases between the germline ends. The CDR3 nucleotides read TGTGCCAGCAGCTTAAATAACATGAACACTGAAGCTTTCTTT. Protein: CASSLNNMNTEAFF.

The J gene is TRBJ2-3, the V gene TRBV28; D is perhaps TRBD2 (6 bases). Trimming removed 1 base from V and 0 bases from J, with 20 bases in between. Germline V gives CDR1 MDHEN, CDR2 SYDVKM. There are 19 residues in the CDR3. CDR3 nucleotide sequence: TGTGCCAGCAGTTTATCCCCTAGGAGGGGCGGACGGAGCACAGATACGCAGTATTTT. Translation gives CASSLSPRRGGRSTDTQYF.

CDR3: CASSPDRFALAATDTQYF. The CDR3 DNA is TGCGCCAGCAGCCCAGACAGATTCGCTCTGGCAGCCACAGATACGCAGTATTTT. This sequence joins TRBV5-1 and TRBJ2-3; D is possibly TRBD1 (5 bases). Germline loops: CDR1 SGHRS, CDR2 YFSETQ. This CDR3 is built from 18 residues. V was shortened by 4 bases and J by 2 bases, with 23 bases between the two germline ends.

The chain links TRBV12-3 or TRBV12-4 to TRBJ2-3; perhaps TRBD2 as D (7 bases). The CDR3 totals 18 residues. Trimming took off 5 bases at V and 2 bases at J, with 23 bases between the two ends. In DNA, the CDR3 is TGTGCCAGCAGTACCCCCTACGCGGGCGGGGGCTTCACAGATACGCAGTATTTT. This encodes CASSTPYAGGGFTDTQYF.

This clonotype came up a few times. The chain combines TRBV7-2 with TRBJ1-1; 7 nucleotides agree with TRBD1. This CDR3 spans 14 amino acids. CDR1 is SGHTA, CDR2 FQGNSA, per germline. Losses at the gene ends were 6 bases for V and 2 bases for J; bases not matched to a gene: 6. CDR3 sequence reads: CASSSDRFNTEAFF. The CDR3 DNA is TGTGCCAGCAGTTCGGACAGGTTTAACACTGAAGCTTTCTTT.